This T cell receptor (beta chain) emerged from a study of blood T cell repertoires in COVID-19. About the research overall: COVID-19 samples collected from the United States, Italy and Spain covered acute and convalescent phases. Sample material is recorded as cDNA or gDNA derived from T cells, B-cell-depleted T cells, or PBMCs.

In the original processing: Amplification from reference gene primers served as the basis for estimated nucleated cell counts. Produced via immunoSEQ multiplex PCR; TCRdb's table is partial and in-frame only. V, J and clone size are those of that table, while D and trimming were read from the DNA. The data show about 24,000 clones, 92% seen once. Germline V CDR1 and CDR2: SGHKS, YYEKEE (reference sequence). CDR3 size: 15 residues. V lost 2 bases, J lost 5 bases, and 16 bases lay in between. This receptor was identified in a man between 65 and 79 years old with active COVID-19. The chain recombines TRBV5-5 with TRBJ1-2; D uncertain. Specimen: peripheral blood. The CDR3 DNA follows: TGTGCCAGCAGCTTCGGGTCAGCTAGCACTTATGGCTACACCTTC. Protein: CASSFGSASTYGYTF.